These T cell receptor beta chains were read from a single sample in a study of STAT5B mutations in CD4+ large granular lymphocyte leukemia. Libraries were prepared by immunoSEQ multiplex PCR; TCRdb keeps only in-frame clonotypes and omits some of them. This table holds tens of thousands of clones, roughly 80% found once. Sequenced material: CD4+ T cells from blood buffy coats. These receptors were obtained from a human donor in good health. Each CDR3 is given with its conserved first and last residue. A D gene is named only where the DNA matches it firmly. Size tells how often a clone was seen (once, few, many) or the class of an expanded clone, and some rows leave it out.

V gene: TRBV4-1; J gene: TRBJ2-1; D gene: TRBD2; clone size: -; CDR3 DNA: TGCGCCAGCAGCCAAGCCATACTAGCGTCCCTCTATGAGCAGTTCTTC; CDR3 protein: CASSQAILASLYEQFF
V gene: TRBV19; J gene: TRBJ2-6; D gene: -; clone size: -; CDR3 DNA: TGTGCCACCAGGGGGGGGTGGGCCTCTGGGGCCAACGTCCTGACTTTC; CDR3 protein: CATRGGWASGANVLTF
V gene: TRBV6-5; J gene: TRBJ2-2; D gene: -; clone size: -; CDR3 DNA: TGTGCCAGCAGTTTTTCTACCACCGGGGAGCTGTTTTTT; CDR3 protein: CASSFSTTGELFF
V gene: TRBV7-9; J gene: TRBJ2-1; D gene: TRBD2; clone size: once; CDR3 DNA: TGTGCCAGCAGCTTACCCCTTTGGGGGGGTGAGCAGTTCTTC; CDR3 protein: CASSLPLWGGEQFF
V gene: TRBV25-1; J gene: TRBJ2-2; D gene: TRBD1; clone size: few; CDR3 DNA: TGTGCCAGCAGGAAGGACAGGGGAGACACCGGGGAGCTGTTTTTT; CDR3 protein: CASRKDRGDTGELFF
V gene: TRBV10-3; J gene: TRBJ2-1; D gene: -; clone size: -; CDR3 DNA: TGTGCCATCAGTGAATTCCGGGACCCCCAAGGGGGTGAGCAGTTCTTC; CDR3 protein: CAISEFRDPQGGEQFF
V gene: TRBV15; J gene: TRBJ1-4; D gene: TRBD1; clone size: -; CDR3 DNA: TGTGCCACCAGAGGGACAGCAACTAATGAAAAACTGTTTTTT; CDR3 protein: CATRGTATNEKLFF
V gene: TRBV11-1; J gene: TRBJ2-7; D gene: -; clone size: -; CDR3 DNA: TGTGCCAGCAGCCCAAAGGGGCCATACGAGCAGTACTTC; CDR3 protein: CASSPKGPYEQYF
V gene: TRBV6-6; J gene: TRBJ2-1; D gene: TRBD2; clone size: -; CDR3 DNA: TGTGCCAGCAGTAGAGGGACTAGCGGGTACAATGAGCAGTTCTTC; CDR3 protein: CASSRGTSGYNEQFF
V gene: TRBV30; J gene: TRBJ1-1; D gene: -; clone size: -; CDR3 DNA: TGTGCCTGGAGTGTGGGGGACACCAAAACTTTCTTT; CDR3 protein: CAWSVGDTKTFF
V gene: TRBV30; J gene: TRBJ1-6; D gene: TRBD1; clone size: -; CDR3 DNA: TGTGCCTGCAGGACAGGGCTGAGTGATAATTCACCCCTCCACTTT; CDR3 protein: CACRTGLSDNSPLHF
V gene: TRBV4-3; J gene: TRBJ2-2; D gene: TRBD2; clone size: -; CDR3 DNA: TGCGCCAGCAGCCAAGATAGCGGGGGGGTGAACACCGGGGAGCTGTTTTTT; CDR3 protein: CASSQDSGGVNTGELFF
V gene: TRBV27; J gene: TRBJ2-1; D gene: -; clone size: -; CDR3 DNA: TGTGCCAGCAGATCCGGACAGCTAAGCTCCTACAATGAGCAGTTCTTC; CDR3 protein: CASRSGQLSSYNEQFF
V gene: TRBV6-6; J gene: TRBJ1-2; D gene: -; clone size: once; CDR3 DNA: TGTGCCAGCAGTCCTGACGGGGTCTATGGCTACACCTTC; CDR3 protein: CASSPDGVYGYTF
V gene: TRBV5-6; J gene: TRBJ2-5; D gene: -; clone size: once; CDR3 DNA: TGTGCCAGCAGCAATTGGGGGCGGGCGGAGATCCAAGAGACCCAGTACTTC; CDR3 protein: CASSNWGRAEIQETQYF
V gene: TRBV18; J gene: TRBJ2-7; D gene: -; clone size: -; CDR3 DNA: TGTGCCAGCTCACCACCGGCGAGTAGCTCCTACGAGCAGTACTTC; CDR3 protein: CASSPPASSSYEQYF
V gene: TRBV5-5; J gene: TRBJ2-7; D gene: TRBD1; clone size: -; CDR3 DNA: TGTGCCAGCAGCTTGGGGCCGGGACAGCCCTACGAGCAGTACTTC; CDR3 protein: CASSLGPGQPYEQYF